This entry is about one T cell receptor (beta chain). This clonotype was counted at least ten times. Its target antigen remains unknown. No per-base quality is available; no much larger clone lies one base away. Receptor amplification or capture employed 5' RACE. Sequencing was performed on an Illumina HiSeq 2000. A universal primer binding site was added through template switching, and the final cDNA carried a unique molecular identifier so that TCR cDNA molecules could be counted accurately. Specific primers in the conserved constant-segment region were used to synthesize first-strand cDNA for the TCR alpha and beta chains. To control for contamination, every cDNA library was double barcoded, receiving both a SMART-Mk sample barcode and Illumina barcodes. TruSeq adapter sequences, together with Illumina sample barcodes, were added in two successive PCR steps. Sequencing of the TCR alpha and beta cDNA libraries was done on the Illumina HiSeq platform using custom primers. The source study handled its data this way. Raw reads were processed with MiGEC to extract unique molecular identifiers, and MiXCR was used to determine CDR3 positions. Recombination models were inferred per individual with the repgenHMM and IGoR tools using an EM algorithm. Shared clonotypes were analyzed with the tcR package in R, and sharing was normalized by the product of cloneset sizes. To study raw recombination free of thymic and clonal selection effects, out-of-frame nonproductive sequences were analyzed. TCRdb reprocessed the public reads (quality trimming at Q25 with fastp, clone calling with MiXCR) and kept in-frame beta chains. Each entry merges the rows of one CDR3 protein and shows their most common DNA and genes. The V and J calls and clone size come from TCRdb's table, not from the authors' own analysis. The sample table records 500,000 to 700,000 distinct CDR3 sequences; around 7.4% of these occur just once. The ten largest account for roughly 1.6% of the sample.

Every donor was a healthy Caucasian. The twin cohort consisted of three pairs of female monozygotic twins, all aged 18 to 29 years. Peripheral blood mononuclear cells were the source from which RNA for the TCR libraries was isolated. The V end loses 1 base and the J end loses 8 bases, and a stretch of 9 bases separates them. The germline V gene sets CDR1 to SGHRS and CDR2 to YFSETQ. Measured from the cysteine to the phenylalanine, the CDR3 is 12 residues long. Just the 36-base CDR3 DNA is kept, in frame starting at base 1. The record originates from a study of identical twins (TCRdb year 2016). For the wider study: TCR alpha and beta repertoires from monozygotic twins, unrelated adults of various ages and cord blood were deep-sequenced to test whether fetal clonotypes persist. To rule out contamination, replicate twin experiments were performed at different times with different library preparation protocols. Paper-wide results and their limitations: Conclusions relied on cross-sectional statistical analysis, since the same donors could not be followed over many years. Out-of-frame TCR alpha sequences shared between twins showed an excess of low generation-probability sequences compared with coincidental sharing between unrelated individuals. Zero-insertion analyses could be partly confounded by invariant T cells such as MAIT and iNKT, though diverse VJ usage argued against such confounding for most clonotypes. Excess twin sharing in beta out-of-frame sequences was weaker because fewer shared sequences lowered the signal-to-noise ratio. Abundant cord blood beta clonotypes carried fewer insertions; young adult naive repertoires showed a weaker similar trend, while memory repertoires showed none. Recombination models systematically underestimated out-of-frame TCR alpha sharing in monozygotic twins but agreed with sharing between unrelated individuals.

These data are also associated with another study on yellow fever vaccine responses in identical twins. As that second paper reports: According to the authors, the vaccine-induced T cell response in identical twins seemed to be partly convergent and partly specific to each individual. Focusing on identical twins, the study followed the T cell clones that responded to the vaccine, and did so with precision.

Specimen: PBMCs. This TCR was recovered from a woman aged 18-30 years in good health. This chain joins TRBV5-1 to TRBJ1-2; the D gene is perhaps TRBD1, from 6 matching bases. The CDR3 loop reads CASSLNREGYTF. The sequenced DNA: TGCGCCAGCAGCTTGAACAGGGAGGGCTACACCTTC.